A single TCR beta chain is shown here with its context. Its antigen remains undetermined. Base qualities are not at hand, and no much larger clone is one base apart. This sample is part of a study of cytomegalovirus exposure and HLA in healthy donors (TCRdb year 2017). Looking at the study overall: An earlier analysis of roughly 570 of the donors reported about 300 Gb of sequence data and 117 million unique TCR beta sequences obtained from roughly 170 million T cells. Roughly 5 DR-DQ haplotypes were handled as single units for association and clustering, since linkage in the cohort was strong. An earlier analysis of some 600 of the donors applied high-throughput TCR beta sequencing to assess whether each TCR beta V gene segment acted as functional or pseudogenic. A later analysis re-analyzed previously published TCR beta repertoires from approximately 670 donors and added high-resolution HLA genotyping to study TCR occurrence patterns. On average, about 200,000 unique TCR beta nucleotide sequences were sequenced per donor among some 420 genotyped donors of the cohort, with roughly 20% of those sequences being non-productive. Approximately 330 gigabases of sequencing data and approximately 92 million unique TCR sequences made up an early release that covered around 640 HLA-typed donors. Donor age, sex, ethnicity and CMV serostatus were collected together with the repertoire data. The study profiled the T cell repertoires of about 720 subjects by immunosequencing and related them to cytomegalovirus serostatus. In a later genetic analysis, genome-wide SNP genotypes for about 55% of the roughly 700 donors were used, and that subset was treated as a discovery cohort. All discovery cohort repertoires had been generated on a single sequencing platform. Along with the approximately 650-subject first cohort, a separate validation cohort of 120 different subjects was used. Rather than using new phenotypic data, the later analysis identified candidate immune exposures from TCR beta sequences and from how often those sequences occurred across donors. To predict cytomegalovirus infection status, the study brought together high-throughput TCR immunosequencing, statistical association of individual TCRs with disease status, and machine learning. HLA typing covered class I and class II loci at four-digit resolution. The study was designed to test whether signatures of past pathogen exposure could be identified by cataloging public T cell receptors. Among the roughly 380 genotyped donors, about 83% belonged to the genetic ancestry cluster associated with self-reported Caucasian donors. The number of typed donors differed by locus: about 620-640 for A, B, C, DRB1 and DQB1; some 500 for DQA1; approximately 600 for DPA1; and around 490 for DPB1. Overall study outcomes, separate from this receptor: Immune exposure information for the cohort was limited to CMV serostatus. At a false discovery rate of 0.05, a later analysis linked 16,951 TCR beta sequences to specific HLA alleles. Cytomegalovirus status was reported to be diagnosed by the classifier with high specificity and sensitivity in both the original and validation cohorts. About 15 rarely observed V segments, including chromosome 9 orphons, were excluded from the earlier analysis of several hundred of the donors because counts were too low. According to a later analysis, most CMV-associated TCR beta chains appeared to be HLA-restricted, and the HLA associations seemed to be driven largely by CMV exposure. Correlated functional status among segregating V segments might reflect linkage disequilibrium, but an unknown experimental factor could not be ruled out. Most TCR sequences were seen in very few donors, while some public TCRs were found in many individuals. Several of the top co-occurrence clusters appeared to be linked to parvovirus B19, influenza, CMV and Epstein-Barr virus, according to a later analysis. HLA typing was unavailable for some donors at each locus, so association tests used only the typed subset. A cluster of highly shared sequence variants was judged likely to represent a technical artifact of the sequencing pipeline. Because the 87-base-pair reads could not distinguish some IMGT-functional V segments, including TRBV6-2 and TRBV6-3, those segments were excluded. Sequencing depth was assumed to be roughly uniform across donors in the presence/absence analyses, though that assumption may not hold. Only TCR beta chains were sequenced in this cohort, and the absence of alpha or paired-chain data limited detectable features. In a later analysis, TCR association rates were found to vary across HLA loci, with the most associated TCRs seen for DRB1 alleles and the fewest for HLA-C alleles. In the study, some 160 TCR beta chains were listed as associated with cytomegalovirus. In vitro tests confirmed that three of the cytomegalovirus-associated TCR beta chains recognize cytomegalovirus antigens. A later genetic analysis associated a missense DCLRE1C variant with V-gene and J-gene trimming of TCR beta chains, and an independent cohort replicated the association. In a later analysis, HLA-associated TCR beta chains showed more clonal expansion and lower generation probabilities than non-associated chains that were equally common. When HLA alleles, especially DR and DQ, strongly co-occurred, TCR associations were difficult to assign to individual alleles. A further reported finding was that TCR beta sequences accurately predicted the HLA-A and HLA-B alleles for most subjects in the first cohort. It was suggested by the authors that the approach could potentially be generalized to other disease states and immunological phenotypes. In a later genetic analysis, fewer N-insertions in productive TCRs were reported among donors in an Asian-associated ancestry cluster than the approximately 670-donor mean. In an earlier analysis of more than 500 of the donors, most TCR beta V segments appeared in productive rearrangements about 87% or about 30% of the time, broadly matching IMGT annotations.

In total, 666 healthy bone marrow donors made up the cohort. All cohort members were sampled while nominally healthy, although unrecorded immune exposures were likely present. The donor tested CMV seronegative and was one of the 352 seronegative cohort members. A peripheral blood sample was collected from each donor, and TCR beta sequencing was performed on peripheral blood mononuclear cells. The Qiagen DNeasy Blood Extraction Kit was used to extract genomic DNA from the blood cell samples. The library came from the immunoSEQ multiplex PCR assay. For the multiplex PCR, a mixture combining 60 forward primers for TCR Vbeta segments and 13 reverse primers for TCR Jbeta segments was used. Amplification of the CDR3 region of rearranged TCR beta genes was performed with a multiplex PCR assay on genomic DNA. On the Illumina HiSeq System, the amplified TCR beta libraries were sequenced as 87-base-pair reads. As for the original processing: A later analysis counted about 80 million unique TCR beta chains across the 700 or so repertoires, and roughly 9.9 million of these chains were shared by at least two donors. Raw reads were error-corrected and collapsed into unique sequences by a nearest-neighbor algorithm in which closely related sequences were merged to remove PCR and sequencing errors. Alignment of CDR3 sequences to IMGT reference sequences was used to assign V, D and J gene segments. For a sequence to be retained, a match of at least six nucleotides was required to both a V gene segment and a J gene segment. A rearrangement counted as productive if the CDR3 had no stop codons and remained in frame with V and J, and every other rearrangement counted as non-productive. Following IMGT convention, CDR3 was defined as the stretch from the second conserved V-encoded cysteine up to the conserved J-encoded phenylalanine. Sequences without an unambiguous match to a single V gene segment were excluded from the earlier analysis of 450 to 750 of the donors. In an earlier analysis of around 590 of the donors, a V segment was called functional when productive rearrangements were above 56.7%, and segregating when the standard deviation between donors exceeded 5%. A statistical classification framework was built for diagnosing cytomegalovirus status from the catalog of TCR beta chain sequences. A later analysis assigned V and J genes by comparing TCR nucleotide sequences with IMGT/GENE-DB human TR gene sequences. Using the TCRdist pipeline, a later analysis assigned CDR3 sequences along with most-parsimonious VDJ recombination scenarios. A later analysis defined each TCR beta chain by its CDR3 amino acid sequence plus V-gene family, and excluded reads lacking a unique V-gene family. As a way to deal with suspected cross-contamination and a sequencing artifact, a later analysis dropped 640 or so nucleotide sequences that were highly shared and had low generation probability. In a later analysis, a clonal expansion index for each public chain was calculated from normalized within-repertoire ranks of inferred template counts. In a later analysis, generation probabilities were computed using a VDJ recombination model fitted to out-of-frame rearrangements, and the results were checked against IGoR. In a later analysis, hypergeometric tests were used to score TCR-TCR, TCR-HLA and TCR-CMV co-occurrence, with a repertoire-size bias correction applied to TCR pairs. In a later analysis, false discovery rates were estimated by permuting HLA or CMV assignments 20 times. In a later analysis, co-occurring TCRs were grouped with DBSCAN, and TCRdist sequence similarity was added when clustering was performed within HLA-allele-positive subsets. For co-occurrence clustering, repertoires with fewer than 30,000 or more than 120,000 public chains were excluded, along with a handful of repertoires with anomalous nucleotide sharing. TCRdb provides this immuneACCESS table in a form limited to in-frame rearrangements. Some clones are lacking; in checked studies, under half of them reflect an unresolved V gene, and why the rest are absent is not known. V and J calls and clone size follow that table, whereas D and trimming were derived from the DNA. In all, the sample holds under 130,000 clones, and around 80% of those were seen once. The top ten clonotypes cover about 2.2% of the sample.

V gives up 7 bases and J gives up 8 bases, and the segment between their germline ends measures 14 bases. The germline V gene encodes CDR1 LNHDA and CDR2 SQIVND (reference sequence). Spanning cysteine to phenylalanine, the CDR3 consists of 13 amino acids. The CDR3 DNA has 39 bases and is translated from base 1. Material for sequencing was PBMCs. The sequence derives from a man aged 25-45 years in good health and CMV-seronegative. The rearrangement combines TRBV19 with TRBJ1-4, and perhaps TRBD1 as D gene, on 5 matching bases. The DNA reads as follows: TGTGCCAGTACGAGACAGATAGGGGAAAAACTGTTTTTT. Its product reads: CASTRQIGEKLFF.